This T cell receptor (beta chain) stems from a study of control samples from healthy donors and cancer patients. This clone was recorded only once. The CDR3 runs to 17 residues. Trimming left V 1 base short and J 0 bases short, with 13 bases between. Germline CDR1 reads SGHVS; CDR2 reads FNYEAQ. Repertoires were generated with immunoSEQ multiplex PCR, while TCRdb's copy carries only in-frame clones and drops some. The sample holds 80,000 to 100,000 clones, about 90% seen once. Sequenced input: blood. The chain combines TRBV7-6 with TRBJ2-1, with TRBD2 as a possible D gene (5 bases). This TCR came from a man aged 25-40 years in good health. CDR3 in amino acids: CASSLVVGVSSYNEQFF. CDR3 coding DNA: TGTGCCAGCAGCTTAGTGGTGGGAGTCAGCTCCTACAATGAGCAGTTCTTC. The complete variable domain, with remaining parts taken from reference TRBV7-6 and TRBJ2-1, reads GAGVSQSPRYKVTKRGQDVALRCDPISGHVSLYWYRQALGQGPEFLTYFNYEAQQDKSGLPNDRFSAERPEGSISTLTIQRTEQRDSAMYRCASSLVVGVSSYNEQFFGPGTRLTVL.